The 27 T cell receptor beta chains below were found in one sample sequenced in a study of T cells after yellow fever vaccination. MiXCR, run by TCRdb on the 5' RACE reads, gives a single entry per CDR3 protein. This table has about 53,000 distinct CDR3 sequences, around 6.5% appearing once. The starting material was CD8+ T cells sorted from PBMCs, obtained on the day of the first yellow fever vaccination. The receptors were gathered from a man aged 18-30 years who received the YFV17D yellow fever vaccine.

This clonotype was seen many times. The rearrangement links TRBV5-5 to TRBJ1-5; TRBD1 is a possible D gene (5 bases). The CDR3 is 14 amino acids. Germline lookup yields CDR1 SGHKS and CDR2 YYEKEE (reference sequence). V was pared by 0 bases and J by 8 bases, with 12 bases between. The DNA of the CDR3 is TGTGCCAGCAGCTTGGAGCCCGGGGCAGAGCCCCAGCATTTT. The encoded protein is CASSLEPGAEPQHF.

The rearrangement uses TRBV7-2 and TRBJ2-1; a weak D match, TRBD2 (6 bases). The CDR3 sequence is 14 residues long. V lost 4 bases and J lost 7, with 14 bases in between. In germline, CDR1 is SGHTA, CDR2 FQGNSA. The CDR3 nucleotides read TGTGCCAGCAGCTACGCGGGACTGCGGAATGAGCAGTTCTTC. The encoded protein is CASSYAGLRNEQFF.

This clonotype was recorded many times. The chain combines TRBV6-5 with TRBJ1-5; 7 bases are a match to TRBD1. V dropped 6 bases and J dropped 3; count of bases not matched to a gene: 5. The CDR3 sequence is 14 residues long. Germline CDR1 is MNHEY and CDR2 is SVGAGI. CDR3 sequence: CASSLGTANQPQHF. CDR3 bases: TGTGCCAGCAGCCTCGGGACAGCCAATCAGCCCCAGCATTTT.

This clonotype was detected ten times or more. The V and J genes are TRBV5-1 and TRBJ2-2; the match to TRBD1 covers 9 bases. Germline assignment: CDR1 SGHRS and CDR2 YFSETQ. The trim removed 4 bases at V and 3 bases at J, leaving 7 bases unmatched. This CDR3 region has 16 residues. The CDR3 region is CASSPHRGRYTGELFF. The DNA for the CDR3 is TGCGCCAGCAGCCCTCACAGGGGGCGCTACACCGGGGAGCTGTTTTTT.

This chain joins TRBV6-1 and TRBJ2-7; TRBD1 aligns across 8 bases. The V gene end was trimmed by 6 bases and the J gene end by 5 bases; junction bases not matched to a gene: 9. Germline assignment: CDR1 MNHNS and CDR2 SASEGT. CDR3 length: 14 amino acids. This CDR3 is CASSQTGAIDEQYF. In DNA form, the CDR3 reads TGTGCCAGCAGCCAGACAGGGGCCATCGACGAGCAGTACTTC.

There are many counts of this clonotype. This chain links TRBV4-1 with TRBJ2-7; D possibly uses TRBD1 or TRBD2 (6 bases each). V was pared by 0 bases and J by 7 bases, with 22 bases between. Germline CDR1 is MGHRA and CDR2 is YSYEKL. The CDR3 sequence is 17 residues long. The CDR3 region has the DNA TGCGCCAGCAGCCAAGAGGGGGCGGGGCCTCGTTCTGGGGAGCAGTACGTC. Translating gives CASSQEGAGPRSGEQYV.

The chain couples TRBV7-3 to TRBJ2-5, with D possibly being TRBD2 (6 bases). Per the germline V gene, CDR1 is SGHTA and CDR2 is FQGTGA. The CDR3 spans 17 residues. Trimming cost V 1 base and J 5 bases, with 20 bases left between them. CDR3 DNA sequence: TGTGCCAGCAGCTTAAAGTCGGCGGGGCCCCACAGGGAGACCCAGTACTTC. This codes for CASSLKSAGPHRETQYF.

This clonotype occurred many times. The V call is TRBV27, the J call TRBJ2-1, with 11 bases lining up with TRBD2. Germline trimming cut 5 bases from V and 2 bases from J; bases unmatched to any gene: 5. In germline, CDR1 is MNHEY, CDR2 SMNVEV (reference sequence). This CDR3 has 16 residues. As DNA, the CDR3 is TGTGCCAGCAGTCCGGGGGGACTAGCGGCCTACAATGAGCAGTTCTTC. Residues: CASSPGGLAAYNEQFF.

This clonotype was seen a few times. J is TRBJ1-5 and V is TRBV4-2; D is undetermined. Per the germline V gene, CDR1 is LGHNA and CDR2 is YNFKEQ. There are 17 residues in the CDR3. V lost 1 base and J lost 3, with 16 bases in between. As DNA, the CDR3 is TGTGCCAGCAGCCAAGGTATTGTCGAGACGGTCAATCAGCCCCAGCATTTT. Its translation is CASSQGIVETVNQPQHF.

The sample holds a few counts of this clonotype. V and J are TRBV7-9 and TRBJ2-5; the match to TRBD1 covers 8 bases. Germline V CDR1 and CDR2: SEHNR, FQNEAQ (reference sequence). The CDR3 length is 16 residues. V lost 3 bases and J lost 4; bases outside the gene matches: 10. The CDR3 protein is CASSFLTGEATETQYF. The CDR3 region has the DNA TGTGCCAGCAGCTTTCTGACAGGGGAAGCGACAGAGACCCAGTACTTC.

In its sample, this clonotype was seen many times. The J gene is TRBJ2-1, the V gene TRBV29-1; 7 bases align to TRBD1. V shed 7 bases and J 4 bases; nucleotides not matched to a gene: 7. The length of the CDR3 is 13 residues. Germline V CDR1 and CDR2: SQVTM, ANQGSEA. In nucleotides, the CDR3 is TGCAGCGCCGAGGGGGCGCGTTACAATGAGCAGTTCTTC. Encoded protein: CSAEGARYNEQFF.

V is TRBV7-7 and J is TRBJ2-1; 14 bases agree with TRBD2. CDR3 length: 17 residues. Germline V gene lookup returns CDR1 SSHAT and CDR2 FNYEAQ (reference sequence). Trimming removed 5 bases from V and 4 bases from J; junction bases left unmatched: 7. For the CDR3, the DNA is TGTGCCAGCAGCCCCGGACTAGCGGGGGGCCGTTACAATGAGCAGTTCTTC. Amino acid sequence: CASSPGLAGGRYNEQFF. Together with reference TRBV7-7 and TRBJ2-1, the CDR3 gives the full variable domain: GAGVSQSPRYKVTKRGQDVTLRCDPISSHATLYWYQQALGQGPEFLTYFNYEAQPDKSGLPSDRFSAERPEGSISTLTIQRTEQRDSAMYRCASSPGLAGGRYNEQFFGPGTRLTVL.

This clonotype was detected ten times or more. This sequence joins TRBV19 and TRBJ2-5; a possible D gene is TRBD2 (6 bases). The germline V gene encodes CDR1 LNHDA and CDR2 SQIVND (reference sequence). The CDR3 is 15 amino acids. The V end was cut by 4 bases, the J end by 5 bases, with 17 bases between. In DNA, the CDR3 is TGTGCCAGTAGTACCAAGCCGGGAGTATGGGAGACCCAGTACTTC. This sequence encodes CASSTKPGVWETQYF.

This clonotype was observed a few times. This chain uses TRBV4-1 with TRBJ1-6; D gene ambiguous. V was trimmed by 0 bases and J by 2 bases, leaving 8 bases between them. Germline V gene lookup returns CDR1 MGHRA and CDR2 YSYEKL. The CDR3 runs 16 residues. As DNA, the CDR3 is TGCGCCAGCAGCCAAGAAACCGTAACCTATAATTCACCCCTCCACTTT. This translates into CASSQETVTYNSPLHF.

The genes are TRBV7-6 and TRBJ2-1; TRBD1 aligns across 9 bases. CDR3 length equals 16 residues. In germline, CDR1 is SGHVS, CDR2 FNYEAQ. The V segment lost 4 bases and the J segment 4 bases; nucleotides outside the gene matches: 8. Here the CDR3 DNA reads TGTGCCAGCAGCTCGTCGACAGGGGGTTATTACAATGAGCAGTTCTTC. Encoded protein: CASSSSTGGYYNEQFF.

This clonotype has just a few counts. The CDR3 bases are TGTGCCAGCAGTTCAAACCGGGACAACTATGGCTACACCTTC. Protein sequence: CASSSNRDNYGYTF. V usage is TRBV27 and J usage is TRBJ1-2; TRBD1 is a possible D gene (5 bases). Germline CDR1 reads MNHEY; CDR2 reads SMNVEV (reference sequence). CDR3 length: 14 amino acids. V lost 4 bases and J 2 bases, leaving 11 bases between the germline ends.

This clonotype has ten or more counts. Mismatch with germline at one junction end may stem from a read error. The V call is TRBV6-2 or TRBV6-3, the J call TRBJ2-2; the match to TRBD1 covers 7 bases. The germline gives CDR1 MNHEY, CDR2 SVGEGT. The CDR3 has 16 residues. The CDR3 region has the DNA TGTGCCAGCAGTTACGTCCCGACAGGGAACGCCGGGGAGCTGTTTTTT. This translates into CASSYVPTGNAGELFF.

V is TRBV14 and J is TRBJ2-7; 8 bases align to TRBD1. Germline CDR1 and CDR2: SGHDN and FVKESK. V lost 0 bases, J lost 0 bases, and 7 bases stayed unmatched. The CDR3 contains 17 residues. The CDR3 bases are TGTGCCAGCAGCCAAGATGGACAGGGTTGGGTCTCCTACGAGCAGTACTTC. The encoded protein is CASSQDGQGWVSYEQYF.

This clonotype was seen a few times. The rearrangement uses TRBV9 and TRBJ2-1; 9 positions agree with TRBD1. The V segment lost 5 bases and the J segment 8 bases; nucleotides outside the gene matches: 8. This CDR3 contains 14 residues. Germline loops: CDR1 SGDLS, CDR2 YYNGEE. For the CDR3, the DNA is TGTGCCAGCAGTAAGGGACAGGGCGGCGATGAGCAGTTCTTC. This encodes CASSKGQGGDEQFF.

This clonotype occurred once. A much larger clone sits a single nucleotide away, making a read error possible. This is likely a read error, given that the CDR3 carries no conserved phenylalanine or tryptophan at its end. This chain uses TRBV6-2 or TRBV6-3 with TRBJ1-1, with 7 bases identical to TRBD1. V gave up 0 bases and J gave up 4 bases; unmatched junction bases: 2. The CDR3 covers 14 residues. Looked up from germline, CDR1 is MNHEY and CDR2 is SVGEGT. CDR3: CASSYSRGFTEAFY. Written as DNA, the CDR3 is TGTGCCAGCAGTTACTCCAGGGGGTTCACTGAAGCTTTCTAT.

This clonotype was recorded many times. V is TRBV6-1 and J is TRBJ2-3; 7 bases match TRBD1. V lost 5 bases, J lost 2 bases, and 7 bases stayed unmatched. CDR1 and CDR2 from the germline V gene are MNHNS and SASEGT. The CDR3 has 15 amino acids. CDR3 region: CASSQQGPHTDTQYF. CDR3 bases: TGTGCCAGCAGTCAACAGGGGCCACACACAGATACGCAGTATTTT.

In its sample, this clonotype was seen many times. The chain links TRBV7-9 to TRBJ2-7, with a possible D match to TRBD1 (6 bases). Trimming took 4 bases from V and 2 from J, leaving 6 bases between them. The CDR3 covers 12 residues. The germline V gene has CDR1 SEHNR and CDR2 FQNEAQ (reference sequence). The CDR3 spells CASSWTAYEQYV. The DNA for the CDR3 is TGTGCCAGCAGCTGGACAGCCTACGAGCAGTACGTC.

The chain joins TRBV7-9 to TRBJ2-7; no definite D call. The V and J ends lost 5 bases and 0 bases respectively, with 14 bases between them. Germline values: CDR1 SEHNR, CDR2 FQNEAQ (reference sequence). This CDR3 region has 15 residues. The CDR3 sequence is CASSPGWVDSYEQYF. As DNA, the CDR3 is TGTGCCAGCAGCCCCGGGTGGGTCGACTCCTACGAGCAGTACTTC.

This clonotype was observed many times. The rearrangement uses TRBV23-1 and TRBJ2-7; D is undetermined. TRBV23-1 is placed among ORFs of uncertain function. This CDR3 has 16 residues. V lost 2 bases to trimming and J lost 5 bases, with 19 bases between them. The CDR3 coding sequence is TGCGCCAGCAGTCAAAAACCTCGGCCCCGTTACAACGAGCAGTACTTC. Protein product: CASSQKPRPRYNEQYF.

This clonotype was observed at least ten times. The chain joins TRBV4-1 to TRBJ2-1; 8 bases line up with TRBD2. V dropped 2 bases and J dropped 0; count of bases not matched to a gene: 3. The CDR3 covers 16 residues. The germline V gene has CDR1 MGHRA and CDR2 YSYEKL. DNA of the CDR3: TGCGCCAGCAGCCAAATAGCGGGGAGCTCCTACAATGAGCAGTTCTTC. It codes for CASSQIAGSSYNEQFF.

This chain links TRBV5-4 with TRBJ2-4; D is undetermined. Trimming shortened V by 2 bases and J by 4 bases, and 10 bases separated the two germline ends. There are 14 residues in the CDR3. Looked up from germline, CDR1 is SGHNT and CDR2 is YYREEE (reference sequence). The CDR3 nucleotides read TGTGCCAGCAGCTTTGGTCCTGGTAAAAACATTCAGTACTTC. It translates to CASSFGPGKNIQYF. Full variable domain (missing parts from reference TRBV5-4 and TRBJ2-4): ETGVTQSPTHLIKTRGQQVTLRCSSQSGHNTVSWYQQALGQGPQFIFQYYREEENGRGNFPPRFSGLQFPNYSSELNVNALELDDSALYLCASSFGPGKNIQYFGAGTRLSVL.

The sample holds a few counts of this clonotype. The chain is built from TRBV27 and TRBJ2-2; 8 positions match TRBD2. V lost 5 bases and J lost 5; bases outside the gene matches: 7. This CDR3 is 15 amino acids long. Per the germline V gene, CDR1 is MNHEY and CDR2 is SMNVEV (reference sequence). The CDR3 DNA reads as TGTGCCAGCAGTCTCGGACTAGCAGTGACCGGGGAGCTGTTTTTT. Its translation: CASSLGLAVTGELFF.